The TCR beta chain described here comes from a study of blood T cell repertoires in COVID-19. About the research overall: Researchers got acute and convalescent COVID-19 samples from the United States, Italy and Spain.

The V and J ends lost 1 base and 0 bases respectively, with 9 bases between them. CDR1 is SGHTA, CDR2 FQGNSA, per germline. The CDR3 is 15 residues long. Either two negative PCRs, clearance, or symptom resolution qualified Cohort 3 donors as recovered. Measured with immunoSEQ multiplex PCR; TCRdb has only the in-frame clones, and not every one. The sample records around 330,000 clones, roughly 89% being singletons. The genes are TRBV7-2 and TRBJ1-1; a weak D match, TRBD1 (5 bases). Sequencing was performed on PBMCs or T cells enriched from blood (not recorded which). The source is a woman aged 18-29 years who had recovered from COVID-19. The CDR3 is CASSLGSGMNTEAFF. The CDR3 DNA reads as TGTGCCAGCAGCTTAGGCTCAGGGATGAACACTGAAGCTTTCTTT.